This T cell receptor (beta chain) was profiled in a study of blood T cell repertoires in COVID-19. At the level of the study: T cells, B-cell-depleted T cells, or PBMCs provided the cDNA or gDNA that served as material.

Per the original methods: Amplification from reference gene primers served as the basis for estimated nucleated cell counts. Using immunoSEQ multiplex PCR, the repertoire was profiled, and TCRdb retains in-frame clones only, with some absent. Clonal size and the V and J genes are those of that table, whereas D and trimming came from the DNA. This table has 60,000 or so clones, approximately 81% appearing once. The CDR3 runs to 15 residues. Unmatched junction bases numbered 8, after V lost 9 bases and J lost 0 bases. Germline-derived CDR1 and CDR2 are SNHLY and FYNNEI. This receptor was identified in a woman at least 80 years old with acute or convalescent COVID-19. Sequencing was carried out using peripheral blood. The V call is TRBV2, the J call TRBJ1-5; 7 bases agree with TRBD1. The CDR3 DNA reads as TGTGCCAGTCTAGGGGGCTCTAATAGCAATCAGCCCCAGCATTTT. Its translation: CASLGGSNSNQPQHF. Supplemented by reference TRBV2 and TRBJ1-5, the full variable domain reads EPEVTQTPSHQVTQMGQEVILRCVPISNHLYFYWYRQILGQKVEFLVSFYNNEISEKSEIFDDQFSVERPDGSNFTLKIRSTKLEDSAMYFCASLGGSNSNQPQHFGDGTRLSIL.